This T cell receptor beta chain is drawn from a study of shared clonotypes between healthy human individuals. The V gene lost 3 bases and the J gene lost 5 bases, with 11 bases spanning the gap. The CDR3 has 14 residues. The germline gives CDR1 SGHTA, CDR2 FQGTGA. This clone occurred a few times. The data were produced by immunoSEQ multiplex PCR, yet TCRdb's version contains in-frame clones alone and is incomplete. The sample has some 2,500,000 clones, approximately 93% seen once. This receptor was obtained from a man aged 18 to 35 in good health. Some clones in this sample may be carry-over from other donors' samples. The chain recombines TRBV7-3 with TRBJ2-1; D possibly corresponds to TRBD2 (6 bases). Sequencing was done on a sample of naive CD4+ T cells from PBMCs. Documented subset: CD45RA+ positively selected. Here the CDR3 reads CASSLGGTDNEQFF. CDR3 coding DNA: TGTGCCAGCAGCTTGGGCGGGACGGACAATGAGCAGTTCTTC.